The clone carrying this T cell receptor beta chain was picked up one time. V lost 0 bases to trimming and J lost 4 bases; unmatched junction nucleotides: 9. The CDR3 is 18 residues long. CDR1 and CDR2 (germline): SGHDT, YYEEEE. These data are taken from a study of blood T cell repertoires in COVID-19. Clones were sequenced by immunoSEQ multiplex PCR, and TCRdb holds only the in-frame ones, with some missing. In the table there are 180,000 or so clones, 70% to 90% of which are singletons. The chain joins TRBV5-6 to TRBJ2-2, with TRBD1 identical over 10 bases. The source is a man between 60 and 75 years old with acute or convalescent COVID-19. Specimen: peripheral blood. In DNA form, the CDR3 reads TGTGCCAGCAGCTTGGGGGCGCGACAGGGGGCGCGCACCGGGGAGCTGTTTTTT. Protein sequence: CASSLGARQGARTGELFF.